Below are 22 T cell receptor beta chains sequenced from a single sample in a study of T cell responses to AZD1222 COVID-19 vaccine. Assay used: immunoSEQ multiplex PCR; TCRdb lists only in-frame clones, some missing. The table lists about 180,000 clones, over 85% of them singletons. The sample in question was peripheral blood, obtained 28 days after the second dose of the MenACWY control vaccine. The origin of the receptors is an adult who received the MenACWY meningococcal vaccine as a control.

Only one count was recorded for this clone. The chain carries TRBV5-4 and TRBJ2-1; the match to TRBD2 covers 8 bases. From germline, CDR1 is SGHNT and CDR2 YYREEE (reference sequence). V shed 4 bases and J 3 bases; nucleotides not matched to a gene: 9. The CDR3 sequence is 16 residues long. Written as DNA, the CDR3 is TGTGCCAGCAGCCCCTCGGGGGGGCTATTCTACAATGAGCAGTTCTTC. Translated, it gives CASSPSGGLFYNEQFF.

The chain uses TRBV2 and TRBJ1-6, with TRBD1 identical over 8 bases. The junction had 5 bases not matched to a gene; V was cut back by 6 bases and J by 1 base. The germline gives CDR1 SNHLY, CDR2 FYNNEI. The length of the CDR3 is 16 residues. In DNA, the CDR3 is TGTGCCAGCAGGGTGGACAGGGTGTCCTATAATTCACCCCTCCACTTT. It codes for CASRVDRVSYNSPLHF. The full variable domain, completed using reference TRBV2 and TRBJ1-6, is EPEVTQTPSHQVTQMGQEVILRCVPISNHLYFYWYRQILGQKVEFLVSFYNNEISEKSEIFDDQFSVERPDGSNFTLKIRSTKLEDSAMYFCASRVDRVSYNSPLHFGNGTRLTVT.

The chain uses TRBV29-1 and TRBJ1-1, with D uncertain. This CDR3 spans 12 amino acids. Germline V gives CDR1 SQVTM, CDR2 ANQGSEA. V was shortened by 7 bases and J by 2 bases, with 11 bases between the two germline ends. The CDR3: CSDNTANTEAFF. As DNA, the CDR3 is TGCAGCGATAATACAGCCAACACTGAAGCTTTCTTT.

The rearrangement joins TRBV5-8 to TRBJ1-5; no reliable D call. The V gene lost 0 bases and the J gene lost 1 base, with 14 bases spanning the gap. CDR1 is SGHTS and CDR2 is YDEGEE in the germline V gene. The CDR3 is made up of 17 amino acids. The CDR3 DNA sequence: TGTGCCAGCAGCTTGGGATCGGTGGTGTCGAGCAATCAGCCCCAGCATTTT. Its protein product is CASSLGSVVSSNQPQHF. Combining the CDR3 with reference TRBV5-8 and TRBJ1-5 gives the whole variable domain EAGVTQSPTHLIKTRGQQATLRCSPISGHTSVYWYQQALGLGLQFLLWYDEGEERNRGNFPPRFSGRQFPNYSSELNVNALELEDSALYLCASSLGSVVSSNQPQHFGDGTRLSIL.

This chain connects TRBV5-1 to TRBJ2-3; D unresolved. V shed 0 bases and J shed 6 bases, with 11 bases lying between them. Germline loops: CDR1 SGHRS, CDR2 YFSETQ. The CDR3 has 14 residues. The CDR3 loop reads CASSLEVGRDTQYF. CDR3 DNA: TGCGCCAGCAGCTTGGAGGTGGGAAGGGATACGCAGTATTTT. Full variable domain (outside the CDR3, taken from reference TRBV5-1 and TRBJ2-3): KAGVTQTPRYLIKTRGQQVTLSCSPISGHRSVSWYQQTPGQGLQFLFEYFSETQRNKGNFPGRFSGRQFSNSRSEMNVSTLELGDSALYLCASSLEVGRDTQYFGPGTRLTVL.

V and J are TRBV2 and TRBJ1-5; 9 nucleotides agree with TRBD1. J lost 0 bases, V lost 6 bases, and 12 bases had no gene match. The length of the CDR3 is 18 residues. Looked up from germline, CDR1 is SNHLY and CDR2 is FYNNEI. The CDR3 region has the DNA TGTGCCAGCAGCTACAGGGGGCAACGACGGGATAGCAATCAGCCCCAGCATTTT. Translation: CASSYRGQRRDSNQPQHF.

The rearrangement uses TRBV4-1 and TRBJ1-1; no clear D gene. Per germline, CDR1 MGHRA and CDR2 YSYEKL. V shed 4 bases and J shed 3 bases, with 21 bases lying between them. This CDR3 has 17 amino acids. Written as DNA, the CDR3 is TGCGCCAGCAGCCCTCAACGTATATCAGGCGGAGACACTGAAGCTTTCTTT. It encodes CASSPQRISGGDTEAFF.

The CDR3 bases are TGTGCCAGCTCACCCTTAGCGGGGGGCTCGGTAGATACGCAGTATTTT. The encoded protein is CASSPLAGGSVDTQYF. This chain joins TRBV18 and TRBJ2-3, with 10 nucleotides matching TRBD2. Germline V gives CDR1 KGHSH, CDR2 LQKENI. The CDR3 extends over 16 amino acids. The V segment lost 3 bases and the J segment 5 bases; nucleotides outside the gene matches: 8.

The V and J genes are TRBV5-1 and TRBJ1-6, with D uncertain. Germline lookup yields CDR1 SGHRS and CDR2 YFSETQ. This CDR3 is 15 amino acids long. Deletions cut 0 bases from V and 6 bases from J, with 10 bases between. The CDR3 DNA sequence: TGCGCCAGCAGCTTGGGGTCGGTGTCTAATTCACCCCTCCACTTT. Encoded protein: CASSLGSVSNSPLHF.

The CDR3 sequence is CASSFGGTYEQYF. CDR3 sequence (DNA): TGTGCCAGCAGCTTTGGGGGAACCTACGAGCAGTACTTC. V gene TRBV5-4 combines with J gene TRBJ2-7; D could derive from TRBD1 or TRBD2 (5 bases each). Trimming cost V 2 bases and J 2 bases, with 8 bases left between them. The CDR3 runs 13 residues. Looked up from germline, CDR1 is SGHNT and CDR2 is YYREEE (reference sequence).

The rearrangement uses TRBV5-1 and TRBJ1-3, with D unresolved. Trimming cost V 0 bases and J 7 bases, with 8 bases left between them. This CDR3 comprises 13 residues. CDR1 is SGHRS and CDR2 is YFSETQ in the germline V gene. CDR3 in amino acids: CASSLAAGNTIYF. The CDR3 nucleotides are TGCGCCAGCAGCTTGGCCGCCGGGAACACCATATATTTT.

The V and J genes are TRBV5-4 and TRBJ2-2; 8 bases are shared with TRBD2. From germline, CDR1 is SGHNT and CDR2 YYREEE (reference sequence). The CDR3 sequence is 15 residues long. J was trimmed by 4 bases and V by 4 bases; bases with no gene match: 6. Here the CDR3 DNA reads TGTGCCAGCAGCCCCACGGGGGGGAGCACCGGGGAGCTGTTTTTT. Translated: CASSPTGGSTGELFF.

This clone was found once. The chain combines TRBV7-9 with TRBJ1-1; 12 nucleotides match TRBD1. V was pared by 7 bases and J by 6 bases, with 3 bases of the junction left unmatched. The CDR3 consists of 13 residues. Germline V gene lookup returns CDR1 SEHNR and CDR2 FQNEAQ (reference sequence). CDR3 protein: CASMGQGASEAFF. For the CDR3, the DNA is TGTGCCAGCATGGGACAGGGGGCCTCTGAAGCTTTCTTT.

V is TRBV10-3 and J is TRBJ1-4, with unresolved D. CDR1 ENHRY and CDR2 SYGVKD come from the germline V gene. V shed 7 bases and J shed 0 bases, with 6 bases lying between them. The CDR3 consists of 13 residues. The CDR3 DNA follows: TGTGCCATCAACTCCGCAACTAATGAAAAACTGTTTTTT. Encoded protein: CAINSATNEKLFF.

With regard to this clone: The same CDR3 can be traced to other DNA sequences in this sample. V is TRBV5-4 and J is TRBJ1-1; D is undetermined. V was shortened by 0 bases and J by 0 bases, with 3 bases between the two germline ends. The CDR3 spans 13 residues. Germline V gene lookup returns CDR1 SGHNT and CDR2 YYREEE (reference sequence). The CDR3 sequence: CASSLDLNTEAFF. The CDR3 DNA is TGTGCCAGCAGCTTGGACCTGAACACTGAAGCTTTCTTT. Together with reference TRBV5-4 and TRBJ1-1, the CDR3 gives the full variable domain: ETGVTQSPTHLIKTRGQQVTLRCSSQSGHNTVSWYQQALGQGPQFIFQYYREEENGRGNFPPRFSGLQFPNYSSELNVNALELDDSALYLCASSLDLNTEAFFGQGTRLTVV.

The genes are TRBV28 and TRBJ1-3; D possibly corresponds to TRBD1 (5 bases). Germline loops: CDR1 MDHEN, CDR2 SYDVKM. The CDR3 covers 16 residues. V lost 7 bases and J 0 bases, leaving 16 bases between the germline ends. For the CDR3, the DNA is TGTGCCAGCACCCCCGGAGGGGTACTCTCTGGAAACACCATATATTTT. Protein sequence: CASTPGGVLSGNTIYF.

This chain joins TRBV6-5 and TRBJ2-2, with D perhaps matching TRBD1 or TRBD2 (6 bases each). Trimming stripped 2 bases from V and 5 bases from J, with 15 bases between. The CDR3 has 16 residues. CDR1 and CDR2 (germline): MNHEY, SVGAGI. CDR3 DNA: TGTGCCAGCAGTTACGAGGGGGGTCGGAAAACCGGGGAGCTGTTTTTT. It translates to CASSYEGGRKTGELFF.

The chain recombines TRBV6-4 with TRBJ2-2; the D call may be TRBD1 or TRBD2 (5 bases each). V was trimmed by 2 bases and J by 4 bases, leaving 8 bases between them. The CDR3 totals 14 residues. Germline V gene data show CDR1 as MRHNA and CDR2 as SNTAGT. The CDR3 protein is CASSDGGGTGELFF. CDR3 DNA: TGTGCCAGCAGTGACGGGGGTGGCACCGGGGAGCTGTTTTTT.

The rearrangement joins TRBV28 to TRBJ1-1; 8 bases fit TRBD1. The trim removed 4 bases at V and 7 bases at J, leaving 8 bases unmatched. The length of the CDR3 is 14 residues. CDR1 is MDHEN, CDR2 SYDVKM, per germline. DNA for the CDR3: TGTGCCAGCAGTTCGGGACAGGTGCTCATTGAAGCTTTCTTT. The encoded protein is CASSSGQVLIEAFF.

Here the CDR3 DNA reads TGTGCCAGCAGCGCTTATGGACAGCCCCAGCATTTT. It codes for CASSAYGQPQHF. This chain connects TRBV4-2 to TRBJ1-5; D gene unclear. Germline CDR1 is LGHNA and CDR2 is YNFKEQ. This CDR3 region has 12 residues. V lost 5 bases, J lost 7 bases, and 9 bases lay in between.

The V gene is TRBV7-8, the J gene TRBJ2-5, with D perhaps matching TRBD2 (6 bases). The CDR3 has 15 amino acids. Trimming took off 0 bases at V and 1 base at J, with 9 bases between the two ends. In germline, CDR1 is SGHVS, CDR2 FQNEAQ. As DNA, the CDR3 is TGTGCCAGCAGCTTAGCGGCGGGGTTCCAAGAGACCCAGTACTTC. Translation: CASSLAAGFQETQYF.

V gene TRBV7-9 combines with J gene TRBJ2-7; D is possibly TRBD1 (6 bases). V was clipped by 5 bases and J by 0 bases, with 14 bases between them. Germline CDR1 and CDR2: SEHNR and FQNEAQ (reference sequence). The CDR3 runs to 15 residues. The CDR3, as DNA: TGTGCCAGCAGCCGAGGTGGGGGCACCTCCTACGAGCAGTACTTC. It yields the protein CASSRGGGTSYEQYF. The full variable domain, in which reference TRBV7-9 and TRBJ2-7 provide the parts outside the CDR3, is DTGVSQNPRHKITKRGQNVTFRCDPISEHNRLYWYRQTLGQGPEFLTYFQNEAQLEKSRLLSDRFSAERPKGSFSTLEIQRTEQGDSAMYLCASSRGGGTSYEQYFGPGTRLTVT.